The sequence of this T cell receptor (beta chain) was determined in a study of spatial heterogeneity in lung cancer. The time point is: sample taken at primary tumor resection. TCRdb recomputed calls from the 5' RACE reads with MiXCR, one row per CDR3 protein. This repertoire shows about 2,900 distinct CDR3 sequences, roughly 18% found once; its top ten account for about 16%. The sample in question was normal lung tissue next to the tumor, obtained at surgery. The clonotype comes from a male donor with early-stage non-small cell lung cancer.

CDR3 in DNA: TGTGCCAGCAGTGAAGGGACAGGGGGCTCAGATACGCAGTATTTT. This sequence encodes CASSEGTGGSDTQYF. The J gene is TRBJ2-3, the V gene TRBV6-1; 11 positions agree with TRBD1. Trimming removed 1 base from V and 4 bases from J; junction bases left unmatched: 1. Germline V gene sequence: CDR1 MNHNS, CDR2 SASEGT. The CDR3 runs to 15 residues.